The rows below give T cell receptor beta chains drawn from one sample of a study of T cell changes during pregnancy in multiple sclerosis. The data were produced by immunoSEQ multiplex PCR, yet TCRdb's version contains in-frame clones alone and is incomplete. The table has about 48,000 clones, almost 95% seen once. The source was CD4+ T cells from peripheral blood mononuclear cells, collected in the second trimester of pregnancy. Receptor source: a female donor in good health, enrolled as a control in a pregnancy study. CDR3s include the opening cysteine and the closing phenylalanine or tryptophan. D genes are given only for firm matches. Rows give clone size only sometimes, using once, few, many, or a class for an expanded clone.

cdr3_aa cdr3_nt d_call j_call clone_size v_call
CASSALGSPTRNEQFF TGTGCCAGCAGCGCCTTGGGCTCACCGACTAGGAATGAGCAGTTCTTC . TRBJ2-1 . TRBV9
CASSEFVRGEPNSPLHF TGTGCCAGCAGTGAATTTGTCAGGGGCGAACCCAATTCACCCCTCCACTTT . TRBJ1-6 . TRBV2
CASSFLGGGPVDTQYF TGTGCCAGCAGTTTCTTAGGGGGGGGGCCGGTAGATACGCAGTATTTT . TRBJ2-3 . TRBV27
CASSYRLAGSWETQYF TGTGCCAGCAGCTACCGACTAGCGGGATCGTGGGAGACCCAGTACTTC TRBD2 TRBJ2-5 . TRBV7-2
CASSLTSGKVEQYF TGTGCCAGCAGCTTAACTAGCGGAAAAGTCGAGCAGTACTTC TRBD2 TRBJ2-7 . TRBV5-4
CASSQARLSGNTIYF TGTGCCAGCTCCCAGGCGCGCCTCTCTGGAAACACCATATATTTT . TRBJ1-3 . TRBV18
CASSLSRHRNSPLHF TGTGCCAGCAGTTTATCCCGCCACAGGAATTCACCCCTCCACTTT . TRBJ1-6 once TRBV27
CASSLRETGELFF TGTGCCAGCAGTCTCAGGGAAACCGGGGAGCTGTTTTTT . TRBJ2-2 . TRBV6-5
CSATPNTEAFF TGCAGTGCCACACCGAACACTGAAGCTTTCTTT . TRBJ1-1 . TRBV20-1
CASSWTGTGGYEQYF TGTGCCAGCAGTTGGACCGGGACAGGGGGATACGAGCAGTACTTC TRBD1 TRBJ2-7 . TRBV28
CATRTAGGNEKLFF TGTGCCACTAGGACGGCGGGGGGTAATGAAAAACTGTTTTTT . TRBJ1-4 . TRBV19
CATARTGLEQLASGTDTQYF TGCGCCACCGCCCGGACAGGGCTAGAGCAGTTGGCATCTGGCACAGATACGCAGTATTTT TRBD1 TRBJ2-3 . TRBV5-1
CASSYAGRTEAFF TGTGCCAGCAGTTACGCAGGGCGAACTGAAGCTTTCTTT . TRBJ1-1 . TRBV6-5
CAWEVVGETQYF TGTGCCTGGGAGGTCGTCGGGGAGACCCAGTACTTC . TRBJ2-5 . TRBV30
CASRSEGLMSYEQYF TGTGCCAGTAGATCGGAGGGACTAATGTCGTACGAGCAGTACTTC TRBD2 TRBJ2-7 . TRBV19
CASSRGWEGFGSYNEQFF TGCGCCAGCAGCCGAGGTTGGGAGGGTTTTGGCTCCTACAATGAGCAGTTCTTC TRBD2 TRBJ2-1 . TRBV4-1
CASSFVTGGDTQYF TGTGCCAGCAGTTTCGTAACGGGAGGAGATACGCAGTATTTT TRBD2 TRBJ2-3 . TRBV28
CASSQEASGRDEQYF TGCGCCAGCAGCCAAGAAGCCAGCGGGAGAGACGAGCAGTACTTC TRBD2 TRBJ2-7 . TRBV4-1
CASSRGSNQPQHF TGTGCCAGCAGCCGAGGAAGCAATCAGCCCCAGCATTTT . TRBJ1-5 . TRBV7-3
CASSFGLGLADTGELFF TGTGCCAGCAGTTTTGGTCTTGGACTAGCGGACACCGGGGAGCTGTTTTTT TRBD2 TRBJ2-2 . TRBV28
CASNAGGNTEAFF TGCGCCAGCAACGCAGGGGGTAACACTGAAGCTTTCTTT TRBD1 TRBJ1-1 . TRBV5-1
CASSRSGRVTGELFF TGTGCCAGCAGTCGTAGCGGGAGGGTTACCGGGGAGCTGTTTTTT TRBD2 TRBJ2-2 . TRBV28
CASSLRPRDRPYEQYF TGTGCCAGCAGCTTAAGGCCCCGGGACAGGCCCTACGAGCAGTACTTC TRBD1 TRBJ2-7 . TRBV7-8
CASDFSGTKETQYF TGTGCCAGCGATTTTTCCGGGACAAAAGAGACCCAGTACTTC . TRBJ2-5 . TRBV2
CASSLVPDYRNYGYTF TGTGCCAGCAGCTTAGTTCCCGACTACAGAAACTATGGCTACACCTTC . TRBJ1-2 . TRBV7-2
CASSYKFRGLWQPQHF TGTGCCAGTAGTTATAAGTTCCGGGGTTTATGGCAGCCCCAGCATTTT . TRBJ1-5 . TRBV19
CAISEYVEGETDTQYF TGTGCCATCAGTGAGTACGTGGAGGGAGAAACAGATACGCAGTATTTT . TRBJ2-3 . TRBV10-3
CASGLSGGPNEQFF TGTGCTAGTGGTTTGTCCGGGGGTCCCAATGAGCAGTTCTTC . TRBJ2-1 . TRBV12-5
CASSQDRLPSTDTQYF TGCGCCAGCAGCCAAGACCGACTACCCAGCACAGATACGCAGTATTTT . TRBJ2-3 . TRBV4-1